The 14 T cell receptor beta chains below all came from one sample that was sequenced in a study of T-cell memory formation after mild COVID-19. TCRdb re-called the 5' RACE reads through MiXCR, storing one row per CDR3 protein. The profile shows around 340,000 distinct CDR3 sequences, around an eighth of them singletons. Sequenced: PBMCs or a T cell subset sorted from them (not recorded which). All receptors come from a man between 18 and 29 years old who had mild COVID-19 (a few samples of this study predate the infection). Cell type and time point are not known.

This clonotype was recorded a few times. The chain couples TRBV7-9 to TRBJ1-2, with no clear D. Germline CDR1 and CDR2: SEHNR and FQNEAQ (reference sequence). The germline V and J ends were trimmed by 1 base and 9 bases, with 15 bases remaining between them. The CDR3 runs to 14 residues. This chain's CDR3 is CASSLVVVEESYTF. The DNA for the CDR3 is TGTGCCAGCAGCTTAGTCGTGGTGGAGGAGAGCTACACCTTC.

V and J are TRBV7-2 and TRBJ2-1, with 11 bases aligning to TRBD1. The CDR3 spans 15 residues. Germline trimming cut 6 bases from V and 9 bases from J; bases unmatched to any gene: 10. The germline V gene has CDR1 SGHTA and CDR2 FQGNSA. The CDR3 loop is CASRPPGQGGSEQFF. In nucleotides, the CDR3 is TGTGCCAGCAGACCGCCGGGACAGGGGGGTAGTGAGCAGTTCTTC.

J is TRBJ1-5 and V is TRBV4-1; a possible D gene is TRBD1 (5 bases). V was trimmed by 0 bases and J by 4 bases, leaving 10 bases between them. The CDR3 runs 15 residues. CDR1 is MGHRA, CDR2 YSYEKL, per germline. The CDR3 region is CASSQEGGVNQPQHF. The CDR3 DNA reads TGCGCCAGCAGCCAAGAGGGAGGGGTGAATCAGCCCCAGCATTTT.

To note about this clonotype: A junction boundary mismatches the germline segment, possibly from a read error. The DNA of the CDR3 is TGTGCCAGCAGCCTAACGCTTGGTGGCACTGAAGCTTTCTTT. It translates to CASSLTLGGTEAFF. The chain couples TRBV7-3 to TRBJ1-1, with D unclear. The CDR3 covers 14 residues. Germline V gene data show CDR1 as SGHTA and CDR2 as FQGTGA.

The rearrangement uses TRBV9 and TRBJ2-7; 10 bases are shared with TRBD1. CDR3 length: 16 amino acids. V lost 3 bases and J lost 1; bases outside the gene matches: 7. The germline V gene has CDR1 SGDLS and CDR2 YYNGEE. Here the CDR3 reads CASSADPGQGSYEQYF. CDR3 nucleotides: TGTGCCAGCAGCGCAGACCCGGGACAGGGGTCCTACGAGCAGTACTTC.

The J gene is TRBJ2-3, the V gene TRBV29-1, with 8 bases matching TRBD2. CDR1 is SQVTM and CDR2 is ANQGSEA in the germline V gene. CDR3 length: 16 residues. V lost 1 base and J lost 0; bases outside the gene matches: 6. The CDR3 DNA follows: TGCAGCGTTGAAGTTGGAGCGGGGGTTAGCACAGATACGCAGTATTTT. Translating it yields CSVEVGAGVSTDTQYF.

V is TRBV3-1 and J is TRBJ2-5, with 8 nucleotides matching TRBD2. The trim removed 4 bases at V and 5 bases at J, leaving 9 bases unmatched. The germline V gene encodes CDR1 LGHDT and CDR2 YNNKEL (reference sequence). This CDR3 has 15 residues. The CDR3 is CASSPPAGGRETQYF. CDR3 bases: TGTGCCAGCAGCCCCCCGGCGGGGGGCCGGGAGACCCAGTACTTC.

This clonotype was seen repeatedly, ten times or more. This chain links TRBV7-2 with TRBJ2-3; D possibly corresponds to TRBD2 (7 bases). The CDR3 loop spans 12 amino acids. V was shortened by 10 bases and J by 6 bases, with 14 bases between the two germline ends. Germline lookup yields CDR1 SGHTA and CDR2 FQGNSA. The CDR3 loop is CATHGGRDTQYF. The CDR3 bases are TGTGCCACTCACGGGGGGCGGGATACGCAGTATTTT.

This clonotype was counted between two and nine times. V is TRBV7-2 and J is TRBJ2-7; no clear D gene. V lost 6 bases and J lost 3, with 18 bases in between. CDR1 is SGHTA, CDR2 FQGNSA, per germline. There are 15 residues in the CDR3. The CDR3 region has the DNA TGTGCCAGCAGAGAATTAGGTCGGAAGTTCTACGAGCAGTACTTC. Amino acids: CASRELGRKFYEQYF. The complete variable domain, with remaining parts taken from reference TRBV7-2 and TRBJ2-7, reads GAGVSQSPSNKVTEKGKDVELRCDPISGHTALYWYRQSLGQGLEFLIYFQGNSAPDKSGLPSDRFSAERTGGSVSTLTIQRTQQEDSAVYLCASRELGRKFYEQYFGPGTRLTVT.

The CDR3 protein is CASSLEDGKSSYEQYV. Here the CDR3 DNA reads TGTGCCAGCAGCTTAGAGGACGGTAAAAGCTCCTACGAGCAGTACGTC. This chain connects TRBV7-2 to TRBJ2-7; no definite D call. In germline, CDR1 is SGHTA, CDR2 FQGNSA. This CDR3 has 16 residues. V was pared by 1 base and J by 0 bases, with 13 bases between.

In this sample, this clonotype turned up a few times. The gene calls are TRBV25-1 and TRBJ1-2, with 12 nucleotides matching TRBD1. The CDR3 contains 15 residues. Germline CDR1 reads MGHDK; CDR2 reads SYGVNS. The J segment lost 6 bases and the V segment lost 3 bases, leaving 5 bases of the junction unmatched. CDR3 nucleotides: TGTGCCAGCAGTGATTGGGACAGGGGGCGGGATGGCTACACCTTC. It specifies CASSDWDRGRDGYTF.

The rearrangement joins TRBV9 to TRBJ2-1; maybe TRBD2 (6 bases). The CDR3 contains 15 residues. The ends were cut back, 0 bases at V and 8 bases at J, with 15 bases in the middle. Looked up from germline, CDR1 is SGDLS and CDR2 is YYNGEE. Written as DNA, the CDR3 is TGTGCCAGCAGCGTAGTAGGGTCGGGGGTCGATGAGCAGTTCTTC. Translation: CASSVVGSGVDEQFF.

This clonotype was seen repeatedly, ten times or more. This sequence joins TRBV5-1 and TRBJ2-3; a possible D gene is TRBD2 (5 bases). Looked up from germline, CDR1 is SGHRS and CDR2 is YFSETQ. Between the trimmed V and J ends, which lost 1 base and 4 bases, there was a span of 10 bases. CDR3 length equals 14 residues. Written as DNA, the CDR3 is TGCGCCAGCAGCTTGTTGGGAGCTTCAGATACGCAGTATTTT. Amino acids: CASSLLGASDTQYF.

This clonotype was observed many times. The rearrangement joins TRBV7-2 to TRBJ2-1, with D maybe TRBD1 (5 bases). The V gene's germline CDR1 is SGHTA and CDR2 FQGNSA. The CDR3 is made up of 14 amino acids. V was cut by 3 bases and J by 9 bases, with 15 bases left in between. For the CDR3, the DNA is TGTGCCAGCAGCTTTAGGGGTAGTAACAGTGAGCAGTTCTTC. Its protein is CASSFRGSNSEQFF.